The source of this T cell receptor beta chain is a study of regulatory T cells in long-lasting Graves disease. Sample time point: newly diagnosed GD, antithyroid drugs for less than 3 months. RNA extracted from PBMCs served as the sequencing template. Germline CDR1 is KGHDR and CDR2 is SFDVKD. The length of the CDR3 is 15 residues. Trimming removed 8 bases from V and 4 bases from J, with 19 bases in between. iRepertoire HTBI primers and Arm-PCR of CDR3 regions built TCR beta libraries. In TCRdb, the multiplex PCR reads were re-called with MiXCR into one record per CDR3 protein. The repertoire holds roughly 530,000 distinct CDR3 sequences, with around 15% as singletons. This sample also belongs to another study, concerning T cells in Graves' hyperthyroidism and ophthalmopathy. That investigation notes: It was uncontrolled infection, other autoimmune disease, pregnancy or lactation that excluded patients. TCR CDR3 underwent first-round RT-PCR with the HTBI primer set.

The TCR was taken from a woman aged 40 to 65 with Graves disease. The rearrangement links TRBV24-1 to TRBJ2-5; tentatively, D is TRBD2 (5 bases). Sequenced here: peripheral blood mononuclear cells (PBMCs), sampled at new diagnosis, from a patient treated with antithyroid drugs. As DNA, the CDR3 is TGTGCCACCAAAGGCCCAGCGGAAAAGGGAGAGACCCAGTACTTC. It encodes CATKGPAEKGETQYF.